This T cell receptor (beta chain) was sequenced during a study of CD8+ T cells in alopecia areata. Whole-study context: Twice daily, treated patients received 5 to 10 mg of oral tofacitinib.

Losses at the gene ends were 8 bases for V and 2 bases for J; bases not matched to a gene: 14. From germline, CDR1 is LNHDA and CDR2 SQIVND (reference sequence). This CDR3 region has 17 residues. This sample's treatment: oral pan-JAK inhibitor, 5-10 mg twice daily. Those with alopecia areata gave lesional scalp punch biopsies and peripheral blood. Study results and limitations: Mice showed clearer TCR sharing than patients did, a gap that was possibly HLA-related.

With regard to this clone: The antigen is undetermined.

Extraction of RNA preceded its reverse transcription into cDNA, which served as the sequencing template. The data were produced by immunoSEQ multiplex PCR, yet TCRdb's version contains in-frame clones alone and is incomplete. This table has about 60,000 clones, roughly 50% appearing once. The rearrangement joins TRBV19 to TRBJ2-5; the match to TRBD2 covers 10 bases. The receptor's source is a human donor with alopecia areata. The input for sequencing was CD8+ T cells sorted from blood, taken at approximately week 36, from a patient treated with tofacitinib. The chain's CDR3 is CASLSGRALGRQETQYF. For the CDR3, the DNA is TGTGCCAGTTTAAGCGGGAGGGCCCTCGGACGGCAAGAGACCCAGTACTTC.